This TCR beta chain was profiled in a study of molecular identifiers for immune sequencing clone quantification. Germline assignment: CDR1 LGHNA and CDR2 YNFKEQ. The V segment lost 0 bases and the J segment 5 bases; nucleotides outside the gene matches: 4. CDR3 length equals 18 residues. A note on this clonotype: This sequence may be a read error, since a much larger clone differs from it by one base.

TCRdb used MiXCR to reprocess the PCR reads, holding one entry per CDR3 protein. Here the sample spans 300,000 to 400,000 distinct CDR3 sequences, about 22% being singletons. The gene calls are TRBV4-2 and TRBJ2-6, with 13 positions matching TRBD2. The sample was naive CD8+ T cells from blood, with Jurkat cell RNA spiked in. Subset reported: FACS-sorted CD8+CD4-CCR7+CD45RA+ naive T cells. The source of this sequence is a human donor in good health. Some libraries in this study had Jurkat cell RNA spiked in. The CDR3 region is CASSQELAGGPRANVLTF. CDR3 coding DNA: TGTGCCAGCAGCCAAGAACTAGCGGGAGGGCCTAGGGCCAACGTCCTGACTTTC.